This T cell receptor beta chain was obtained from a study of blood T cell repertoires in COVID-19. The CDR3 covers 16 residues. V was pared by 4 bases and J by 6 bases, with 10 bases of the junction left unmatched. CDR1 and CDR2 from the germline V gene are MNHEY and SMNVEV (reference sequence). Original methodology: Reference gene primers were amplified, and this amplification served to estimate nucleated cell counts. Generated by immunoSEQ multiplex PCR, the TCRdb table keeps only in-frame clones and is missing some. Clonal size and the V and J genes are those of that table, whereas D and trimming came from the DNA. The sample has about 140,000 clones, 84% seen once.

This clonotype originated in a woman in her forties or fifties with acute COVID-19. What was sequenced was PBMCs or T cells enriched from blood (not recorded which). The rearrangement joins TRBV27 to TRBJ1-5; 9 nucleotides line up with TRBD1. The CDR3 DNA follows: TGTGCCAGCAGTTCCTATAGACAGGGGGAAGGTCAGCCCCAGCATTTT. It is translated as CASSSYRQGEGQPQHF.